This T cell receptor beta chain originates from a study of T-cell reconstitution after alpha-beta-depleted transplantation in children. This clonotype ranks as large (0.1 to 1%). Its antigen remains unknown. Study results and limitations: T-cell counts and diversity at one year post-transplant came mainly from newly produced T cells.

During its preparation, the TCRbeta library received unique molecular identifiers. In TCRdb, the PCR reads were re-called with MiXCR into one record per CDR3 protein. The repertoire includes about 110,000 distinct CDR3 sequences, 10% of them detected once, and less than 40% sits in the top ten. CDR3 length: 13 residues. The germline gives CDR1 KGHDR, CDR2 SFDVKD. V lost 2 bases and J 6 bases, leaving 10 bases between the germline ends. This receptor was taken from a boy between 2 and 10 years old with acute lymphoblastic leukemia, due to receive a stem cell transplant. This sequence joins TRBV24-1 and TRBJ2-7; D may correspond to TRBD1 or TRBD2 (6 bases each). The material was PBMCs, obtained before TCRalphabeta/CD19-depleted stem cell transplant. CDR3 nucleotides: TGTGCCACCAGTGATTCATGGGGGGCCGAGCAGTACTTC. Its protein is CATSDSWGAEQYF.